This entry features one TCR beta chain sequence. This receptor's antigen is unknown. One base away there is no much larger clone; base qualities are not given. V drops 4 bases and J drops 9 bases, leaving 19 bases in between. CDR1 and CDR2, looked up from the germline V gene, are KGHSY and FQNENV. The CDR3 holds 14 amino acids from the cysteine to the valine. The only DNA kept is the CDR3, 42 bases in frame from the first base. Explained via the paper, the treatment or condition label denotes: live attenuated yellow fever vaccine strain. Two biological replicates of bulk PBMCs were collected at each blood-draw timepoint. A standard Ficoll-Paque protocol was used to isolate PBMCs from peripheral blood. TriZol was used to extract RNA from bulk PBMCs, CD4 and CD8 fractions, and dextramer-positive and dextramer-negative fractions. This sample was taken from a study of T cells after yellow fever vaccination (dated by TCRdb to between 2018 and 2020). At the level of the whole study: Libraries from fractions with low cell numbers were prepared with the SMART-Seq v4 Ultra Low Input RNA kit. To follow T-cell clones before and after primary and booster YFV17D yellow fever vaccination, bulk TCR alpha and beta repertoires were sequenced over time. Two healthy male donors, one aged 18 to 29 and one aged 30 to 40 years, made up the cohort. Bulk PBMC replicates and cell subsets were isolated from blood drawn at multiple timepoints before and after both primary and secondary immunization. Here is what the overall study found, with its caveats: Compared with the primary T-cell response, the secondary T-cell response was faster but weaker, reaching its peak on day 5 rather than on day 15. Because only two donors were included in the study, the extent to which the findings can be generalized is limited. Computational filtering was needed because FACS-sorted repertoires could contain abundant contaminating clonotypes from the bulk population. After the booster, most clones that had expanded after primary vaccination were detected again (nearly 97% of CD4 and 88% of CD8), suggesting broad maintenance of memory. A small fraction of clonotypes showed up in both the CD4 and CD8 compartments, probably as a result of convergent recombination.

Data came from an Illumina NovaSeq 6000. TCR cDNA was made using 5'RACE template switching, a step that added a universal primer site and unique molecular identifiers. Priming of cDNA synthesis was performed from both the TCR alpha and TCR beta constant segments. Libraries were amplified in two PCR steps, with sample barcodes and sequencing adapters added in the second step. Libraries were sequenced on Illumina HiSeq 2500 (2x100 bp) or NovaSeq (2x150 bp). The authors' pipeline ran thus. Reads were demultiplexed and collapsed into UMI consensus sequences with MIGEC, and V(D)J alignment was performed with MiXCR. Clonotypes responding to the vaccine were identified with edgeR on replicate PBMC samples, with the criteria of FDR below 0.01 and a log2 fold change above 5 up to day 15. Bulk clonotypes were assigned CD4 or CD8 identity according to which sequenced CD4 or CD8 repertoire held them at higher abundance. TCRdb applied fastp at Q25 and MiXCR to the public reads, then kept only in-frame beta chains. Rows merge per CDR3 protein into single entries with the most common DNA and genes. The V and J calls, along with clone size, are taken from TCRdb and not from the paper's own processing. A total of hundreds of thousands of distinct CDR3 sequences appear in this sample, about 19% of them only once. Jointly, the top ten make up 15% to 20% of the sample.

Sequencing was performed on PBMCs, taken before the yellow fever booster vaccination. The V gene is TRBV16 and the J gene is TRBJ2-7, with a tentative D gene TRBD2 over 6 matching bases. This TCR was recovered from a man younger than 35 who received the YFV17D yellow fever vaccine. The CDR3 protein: CASSRILGTEGQYV. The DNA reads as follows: TGTGCCAGCAGCCGCATCCTAGGGACTGAAGGGCAGTACGTC.